This paragraph reports one TCR delta chain. Its target is not known. From germline, CDR1 is TSWWSYY and CDR2 QGS. After removal of 1 base from V and 0 bases from J, the junction contained 13 bases not matched to a gene. CDR3 length equals 19 residues. These data belong to a study of Vδ1+ human thymocytes. Notes on the study in general: Thymic TRG and TRD repertoires appeared highly polyclonal.

RNA was extracted from the cells and then reverse transcribed. The CDR3 regions were amplified by multiplex PCR from V-gene primers to a constant-region primer. TCRdb reanalysed the multiplex PCR reads via CATT. Of over 45,000 delta-chain clones listed, more than 12% are singletons. The sequenced material came from Vdelta1+ gamma-delta thymocytes from the thymus. Subset meaning: FACS-sorted CD3+ TCRalphabeta- TCRVdelta1+ TCRVdelta2- thymocytes. The receptor was derived from a girl in the first two years of life who had congenital heart surgery. The chain has TRDV1 and TRDJ1; 8 bases line up with TRDD3. The CDR3 nucleotides are TGTGCTCTTGGGGAACGGGATGAGGGGGGGATAGGTTACACCGATAAACTCATCTTT. It yields the protein CALGERDEGGIGYTDKLIF.